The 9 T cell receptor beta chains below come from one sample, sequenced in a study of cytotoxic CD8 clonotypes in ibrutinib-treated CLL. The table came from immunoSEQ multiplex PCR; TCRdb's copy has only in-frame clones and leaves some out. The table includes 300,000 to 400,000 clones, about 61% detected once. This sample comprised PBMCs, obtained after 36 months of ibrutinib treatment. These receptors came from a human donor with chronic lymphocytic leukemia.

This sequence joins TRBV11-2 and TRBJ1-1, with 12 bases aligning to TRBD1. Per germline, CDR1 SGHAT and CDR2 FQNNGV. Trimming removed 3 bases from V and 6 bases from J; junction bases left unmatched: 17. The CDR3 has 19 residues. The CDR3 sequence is CASSFAYGSLGQGAAEAFF. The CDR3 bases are TGTGCCAGCAGCTTTGCGTACGGGTCGTTGGGACAGGGGGCCGCTGAAGCTTTCTTT.

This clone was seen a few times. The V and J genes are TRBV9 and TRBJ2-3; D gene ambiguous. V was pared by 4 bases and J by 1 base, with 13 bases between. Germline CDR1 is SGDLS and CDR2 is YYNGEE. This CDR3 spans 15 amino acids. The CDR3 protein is CASSQAHLGTDTQYF. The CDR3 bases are TGTGCCAGCAGCCAAGCCCACCTCGGCACAGATACGCAGTATTTT. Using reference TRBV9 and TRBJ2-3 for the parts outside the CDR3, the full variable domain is DSGVTQTPKHLITATGQRVTLRCSPRSGDLSVYWYQQSLDQGLQFLIQYYNGEERAKGNILERFSAQQFPDLHSELNLSSLELGDSALYFCASSQAHLGTDTQYFGPGTRLTVL.

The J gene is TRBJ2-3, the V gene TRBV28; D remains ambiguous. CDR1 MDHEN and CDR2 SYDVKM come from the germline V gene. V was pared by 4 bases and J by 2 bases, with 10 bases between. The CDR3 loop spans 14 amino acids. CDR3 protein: CASSSNSYTDTQYF. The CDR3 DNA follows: TGTGCCAGCAGTTCGAACAGCTACACAGATACGCAGTATTTT.

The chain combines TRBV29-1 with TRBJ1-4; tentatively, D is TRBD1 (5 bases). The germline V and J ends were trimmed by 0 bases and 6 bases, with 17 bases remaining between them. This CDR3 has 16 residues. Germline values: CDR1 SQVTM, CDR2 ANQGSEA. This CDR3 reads CSVEDPGRFSDEKLFF. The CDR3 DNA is TGCAGCGTTGAAGATCCGGGGCGATTCTCGGATGAAAAACTGTTTTTT.

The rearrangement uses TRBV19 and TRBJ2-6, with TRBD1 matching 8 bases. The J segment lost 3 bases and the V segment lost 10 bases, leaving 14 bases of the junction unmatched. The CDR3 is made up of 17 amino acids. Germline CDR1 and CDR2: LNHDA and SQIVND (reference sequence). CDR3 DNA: TGTGCCACCGCCGCCGACAGGGGCCGGGGTGGGGCCAACGTCCTGACTTTC. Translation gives CATAADRGRGGANVLTF.

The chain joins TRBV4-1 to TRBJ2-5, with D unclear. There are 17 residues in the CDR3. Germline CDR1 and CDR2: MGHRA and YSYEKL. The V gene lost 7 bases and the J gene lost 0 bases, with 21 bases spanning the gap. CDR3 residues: CASNPQNRAGDQETQYF. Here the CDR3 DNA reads TGCGCCAGCAATCCGCAGAACCGGGCAGGCGACCAAGAGACCCAGTACTTC.

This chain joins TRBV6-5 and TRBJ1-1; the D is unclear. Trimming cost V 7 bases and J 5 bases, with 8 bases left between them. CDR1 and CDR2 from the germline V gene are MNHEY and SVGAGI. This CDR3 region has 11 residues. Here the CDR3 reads CASISGTEAFF. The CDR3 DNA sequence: TGTGCCAGCATATCAGGTACTGAAGCTTTCTTT.

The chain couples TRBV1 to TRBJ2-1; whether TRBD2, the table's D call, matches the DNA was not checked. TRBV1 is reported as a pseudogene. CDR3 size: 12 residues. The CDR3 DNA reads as TGCACCAGCAGCCAGGGGGGGAATGAGCAGTTCTTC. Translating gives CTSSQGGNEQFF.

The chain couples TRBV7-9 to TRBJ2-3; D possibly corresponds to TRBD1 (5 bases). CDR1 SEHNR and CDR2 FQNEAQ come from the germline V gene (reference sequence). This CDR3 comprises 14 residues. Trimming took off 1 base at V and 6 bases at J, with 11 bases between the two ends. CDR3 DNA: TGTGCCAGCAGCTTAGGGGGCCCCCGGGATACGCAGTATTTT. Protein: CASSLGGPRDTQYF.